These T cell receptor beta chains were read from a single sample in a study of T cell responses to AZD1222 COVID-19 vaccine. The table came from immunoSEQ multiplex PCR; TCRdb's copy has only in-frame clones and leaves some out. This table holds about 85,000 clones, 70% to 90% found once. The source material was peripheral blood, sampled on day 0 of AZD1222 vaccination. The source is an adult in good health. The CDR3 runs from the conserved cysteine through the conserved F or W. The order of the fields is D gene, J gene, clone size, V gene, CDR3 DNA, CDR3 protein. The D gene is left open where the match is weak. The size of a clone is reported for some rows only, either as once, few or many, or as a class for expanded clones.

d_gene: TRBD1; j_gene: TRBJ2-5; abundance: -; v_gene: TRBV5-1; CDR3nt: TGCGCCAGCAGACCCCTGGACAGGGAGATAGAGACCCAGTACTTC; CDR3aa: CASRPLDREIETQYF
d_gene: TRBD1; j_gene: TRBJ2-7; abundance: -; v_gene: TRBV10-1; CDR3nt: TGCGCCAGCAGTGAGTCGGGGGACAGGGTTCAGGACGAGCAGTACTTC; CDR3aa: CASSESGDRVQDEQYF
d_gene: TRBD1; j_gene: TRBJ1-5; abundance: -; v_gene: TRBV19; CDR3nt: TGTGCCAGTAGTACGGGACAGCCAAATCAGCCCCAGCATTTT; CDR3aa: CASSTGQPNQPQHF
d_gene: -; j_gene: TRBJ1-1; abundance: -; v_gene: TRBV27; CDR3nt: TGTGCCAGCAGTTTAAGGACATCCCTGGCCACTGAAGCTTTCTTT; CDR3aa: CASSLRTSLATEAFF
d_gene: -; j_gene: TRBJ2-2; abundance: -; v_gene: TRBV5-1; CDR3nt: TGCGCCAGCCTAGAGGGAGGACGGAACACCGGGGAGCTGTTTTTT; CDR3aa: CASLEGGRNTGELFF
d_gene: -; j_gene: TRBJ1-6; abundance: -; v_gene: TRBV2; CDR3nt: TGTGCCAGCAGTCTAACCGGGGGGGGAAAGAGCTCCTATAATTCACCCCTCCACTTT; CDR3aa: CASSLTGGGKSSYNSPLHF
d_gene: -; j_gene: TRBJ2-3; abundance: once; v_gene: TRBV10-3; CDR3nt: TGTGCCATCAGTGAAGCGGGAGATACGCAGTATTTT; CDR3aa: CAISEAGDTQYF
d_gene: -; j_gene: TRBJ1-1; abundance: -; v_gene: TRBV19; CDR3nt: TGTGCCAGTACCCTGGGTCTGGGGGGAGCTTTCTTT; CDR3aa: CASTLGLGGAFF
d_gene: -; j_gene: TRBJ2-7; abundance: many; v_gene: TRBV11-2; CDR3nt: TGTGCCAGCAGGGCAATACGGGAGTCCTACGAGCAGTACTTC; CDR3aa: CASRAIRESYEQYF
d_gene: -; j_gene: TRBJ2-1; abundance: -; v_gene: TRBV7-9; CDR3nt: TGTGCCAGCAGCTTAGGCCTAGGGGGGTATGAGCAGTTCTTC; CDR3aa: CASSLGLGGYEQFF
d_gene: -; j_gene: TRBJ2-2; abundance: -; v_gene: TRBV12-3/TRBV12-4; CDR3nt: TGTGCCAGCAGGCTCTCCGGGGAGCTGTTTTTT; CDR3aa: CASRLSGELFF
d_gene: -; j_gene: TRBJ1-1; abundance: -; v_gene: TRBV6-5; CDR3nt: TGTGCCAGCAGTCCCCAGGACCGTCGGAACACTGAAGCTTTCTTT; CDR3aa: CASSPQDRRNTEAFF
d_gene: TRBD1; j_gene: TRBJ2-1; abundance: -; v_gene: TRBV7-2; CDR3nt: TGTGCCAGCAGCCCCTGGGACAGGGGGACCAATGAGCAGTTCTTC; CDR3aa: CASSPWDRGTNEQFF
d_gene: TRBD1; j_gene: TRBJ1-4; abundance: -; v_gene: TRBV19; CDR3nt: TGTGCCAGTAGTTCGTCGACAGGGGGCTTTACACTGGGTGAAAAACTGTTTTTT; CDR3aa: CASSSSTGGFTLGEKLFF
d_gene: -; j_gene: TRBJ1-2; abundance: -; v_gene: TRBV5-6; CDR3nt: TGTGCCAGCAGCTTGGTTGGGGTGAGCAGGGTCTATGGCTACACCTTC; CDR3aa: CASSLVGVSRVYGYTF
d_gene: -; j_gene: TRBJ2-1; abundance: medium-sized; v_gene: TRBV2; CDR3nt: TGTGCCAGCAGTGCCACGCACACTAATGAGATATCGGGCAATGAGCAGTTCTTC; CDR3aa: CASSATHTNEISGNEQFF
d_gene: TRBD1; j_gene: TRBJ2-1; abundance: -; v_gene: TRBV19; CDR3nt: TGTGCCAGTAGTCAGTTTCGGGACAGCCCCTACAATGAGCAGTTCTTC; CDR3aa: CASSQFRDSPYNEQFF
d_gene: -; j_gene: TRBJ2-3; abundance: -; v_gene: TRBV6-2/TRBV6-3; CDR3nt: TGTGCCAGCAGTACTACATCGGGGGACAGGCAGTATTTT; CDR3aa: CASSTTSGDRQYF
d_gene: -; j_gene: TRBJ1-2; abundance: -; v_gene: TRBV28; CDR3nt: TGTGCCAGCAGACTAAACCTAATAAACAGGGTTTATGGCTACACCTTC; CDR3aa: CASRLNLINRVYGYTF
d_gene: -; j_gene: TRBJ1-5; abundance: -; v_gene: TRBV2; CDR3nt: TGTGCCAGCAGGTCGGCAGGGGTAGGGCCCCAGCATTTT; CDR3aa: CASRSAGVGPQHF
d_gene: -; j_gene: TRBJ2-1; abundance: -; v_gene: TRBV18; CDR3nt: TGTGCCAGCTCACCATCTCGGACAGAGCAGTTCTTC; CDR3aa: CASSPSRTEQFF
d_gene: -; j_gene: TRBJ1-4; abundance: -; v_gene: TRBV6-5; CDR3nt: TGTGCCAGCAGTTCTCGGGGGCTCGCTAATGAAAAACTGTTTTTT; CDR3aa: CASSSRGLANEKLFF
d_gene: TRBD1; j_gene: TRBJ1-5; abundance: -; v_gene: TRBV4-1; CDR3nt: TGCGCCAGCAGCCAAGAGAAAACAGGGGGAAATCAGCCCCAGCATTTT; CDR3aa: CASSQEKTGGNQPQHF
d_gene: -; j_gene: TRBJ1-2; abundance: -; v_gene: TRBV4-2; CDR3nt: TGTGCCAGCAGCCAAGAGGGGCAGAACTATGGCTACACCTTC; CDR3aa: CASSQEGQNYGYTF
d_gene: -; j_gene: TRBJ2-5; abundance: -; v_gene: TRBV27; CDR3nt: TGTGCCAGCAGTTTTCGTCAAGAGACCCAGTACTTC; CDR3aa: CASSFRQETQYF
d_gene: TRBD1; j_gene: TRBJ2-2; abundance: medium-sized; v_gene: TRBV19; CDR3nt: TGTGCCAGTAGTATAGACCAGACAGGGGGTCTATCGGGACCCACCGGGGAGCTGTTTTTT; CDR3aa: CASSIDQTGGLSGPTGELFF
d_gene: TRBD1; j_gene: TRBJ1-3; abundance: -; v_gene: TRBV19; CDR3nt: TGTGCCAGTAGTGGGACAGTAAGCGGGAAGAACACCATATATTTT; CDR3aa: CASSGTVSGKNTIYF
d_gene: -; j_gene: TRBJ1-1; abundance: -; v_gene: TRBV28; CDR3nt: TGTGCCAGCAGTTTACTCAAGGGGGAGATGAAAGCTTTCTTT; CDR3aa: CASSLLKGEMKAFF
d_gene: TRBD2; j_gene: TRBJ2-1; abundance: -; v_gene: TRBV2; CDR3nt: TGTGCCAGCAGTGAAAATTTGGCTAGCGGGGTCTACAATGAGCAGTTCTTC; CDR3aa: CASSENLASGVYNEQFF
d_gene: -; j_gene: TRBJ2-6; abundance: -; v_gene: TRBV7-9; CDR3nt: TGTGCCAGCAGCTTAACTCTGGCCAACGTCCTGACTTTC; CDR3aa: CASSLTLANVLTF
d_gene: TRBD1; j_gene: TRBJ1-2; abundance: -; v_gene: TRBV6-4; CDR3nt: TGTGCCAGCAGTGACTCGAGCCAGGGGGCGCAAACCTTC; CDR3aa: CASSDSSQGAQTF
d_gene: -; j_gene: TRBJ2-1; abundance: -; v_gene: TRBV4-2; CDR3nt: TGTGCCAGCAGCCAAGATTCGGGCTTCTCCTACAATGAGCAGTTCTTC; CDR3aa: CASSQDSGFSYNEQFF
d_gene: -; j_gene: TRBJ1-5; abundance: -; v_gene: TRBV18; CDR3nt: TGTGCCAGCTCAAGCTACAGGGCCCTTAGCAATCAGCCCCAGCATTTT; CDR3aa: CASSSYRALSNQPQHF
d_gene: -; j_gene: TRBJ1-1; abundance: -; v_gene: TRBV10-2; CDR3nt: TGCGCCAGCAGTGTGGGGCGGGGCACTGAAGCTTTCTTT; CDR3aa: CASSVGRGTEAFF
d_gene: -; j_gene: TRBJ1-1; abundance: -; v_gene: TRBV2; CDR3nt: TGTGCCAGCAGTGGGGCGGGTATGAACACTGAAGCTTTCTTT; CDR3aa: CASSGAGMNTEAFF
d_gene: -; j_gene: TRBJ1-1; abundance: -; v_gene: TRBV10-2; CDR3nt: TGCGCCAGCAGCCAGACAGAGAACACTGAAGCTTTCTTT; CDR3aa: CASSQTENTEAFF
d_gene: -; j_gene: TRBJ2-5; abundance: -; v_gene: TRBV11-2; CDR3nt: TGTGCCAGCAGCTTAGTTCACAGGGTAGGGCAAGAGACCCAGTACTTC; CDR3aa: CASSLVHRVGQETQYF
d_gene: TRBD2; j_gene: TRBJ2-3; abundance: -; v_gene: TRBV5-1; CDR3nt: TGCGCCAGCAGCTTGACTAGCGGGAGTACAGATACGCAGTATTTT; CDR3aa: CASSLTSGSTDTQYF
d_gene: TRBD2; j_gene: TRBJ2-7; abundance: -; v_gene: TRBV5-1; CDR3nt: TGCGCCAGCAGCCTAACCGGGACTAGCGGAGTTTTAGAGCAGTACTTC; CDR3aa: CASSLTGTSGVLEQYF
d_gene: TRBD2; j_gene: TRBJ2-7; abundance: few; v_gene: TRBV5-1; CDR3nt: TGCGCCAGCAGCTTGGTTAGCGGGAGCTCCTACGAGCAGTACTTC; CDR3aa: CASSLVSGSSYEQYF
d_gene: -; j_gene: TRBJ2-7; abundance: -; v_gene: TRBV9; CDR3nt: TGTGCCAGCAGCGTAGAATGGGCCACCCCCTACGAGCAGTACTTC; CDR3aa: CASSVEWATPYEQYF
d_gene: TRBD1; j_gene: TRBJ1-5; abundance: -; v_gene: TRBV2; CDR3nt: TGTGCCAGCACTAGAGGGGTCGGACAGGGGAGGGATCAGCCCCAGCATTTT; CDR3aa: CASTRGVGQGRDQPQHF
d_gene: -; j_gene: TRBJ1-4; abundance: -; v_gene: TRBV27; CDR3nt: TGTGCCAGCAGGCTCGGACTCAATGAAAAACTGTTTTTT; CDR3aa: CASRLGLNEKLFF
d_gene: -; j_gene: TRBJ1-5; abundance: -; v_gene: TRBV7-7; CDR3nt: TGTGCTAGCAGCCAGGGTACCAATCAGCCCCAGCATTTT; CDR3aa: CASSQGTNQPQHF
d_gene: -; j_gene: TRBJ2-1; abundance: -; v_gene: TRBV9; CDR3nt: TGTGCCAGCAGCGTAGAGGGAGCGGTCTACAATGAGCAGTTCTTC; CDR3aa: CASSVEGAVYNEQFF